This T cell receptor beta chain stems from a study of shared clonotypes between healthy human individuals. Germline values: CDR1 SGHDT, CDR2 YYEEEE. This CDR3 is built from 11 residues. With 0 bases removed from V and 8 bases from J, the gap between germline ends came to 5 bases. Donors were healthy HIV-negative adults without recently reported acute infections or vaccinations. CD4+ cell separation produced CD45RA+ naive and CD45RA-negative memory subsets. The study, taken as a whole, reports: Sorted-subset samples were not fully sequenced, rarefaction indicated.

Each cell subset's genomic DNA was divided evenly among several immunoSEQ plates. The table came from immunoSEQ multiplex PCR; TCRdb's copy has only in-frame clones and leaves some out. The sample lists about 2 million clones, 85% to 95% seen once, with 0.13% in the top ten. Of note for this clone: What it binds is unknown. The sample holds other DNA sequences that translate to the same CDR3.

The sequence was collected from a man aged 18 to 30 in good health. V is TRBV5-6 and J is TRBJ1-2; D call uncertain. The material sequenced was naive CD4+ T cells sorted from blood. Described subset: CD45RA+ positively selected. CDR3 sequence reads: CASSLASGYTF. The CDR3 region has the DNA TGTGCCAGCAGCTTGGCATCGGGCTACACCTTC.